The 12 T cell receptor beta chains below all came from one sample that was sequenced in a study of Graves' ophthalmopathy and Graves' hyperthyroidism. Amplification of TCR beta CDR3 regions used RNA transcripts. HTBI primers primed a first-round RT-PCR, and a second-round multiplex PCR followed. TCRdb reprocessed the multiplex PCR reads with MiXCR, giving one entry per CDR3 protein. The repertoire holds hundreds of thousands of distinct CDR3 sequences, with 20% to 25% as singletons. Sequencing was performed on peripheral blood. These receptors originate from a woman under 30 with stable Graves' hyperthyroidism.

This clonotype has at least ten counts. V gene TRBV12-3 or TRBV12-4 combines with J gene TRBJ1-5; perhaps TRBD1 as D (6 bases). V lost 5 bases to trimming and J lost 6 bases, with 14 bases between them. This CDR3 is 14 amino acids long. As DNA, the CDR3 is TGTGCCAGCAGTGGGAATTTGGGGGCTCAGCCCCAGCATTTT. It translates to CASSGNLGAQPQHF.

This clonotype has ten or more counts. The V and J genes are TRBV29-1 and TRBJ1-2; D is unresolved. Germline V gene lookup returns CDR1 SQVTM and CDR2 ANQGSEA. This CDR3 region has 12 residues. Deletions cut 3 bases from V and 4 bases from J, with 9 bases between. The CDR3 DNA sequence: TGCAGCGTTGACTGGGCAACCTATGGCTACACCTTC. Its translation: CSVDWATYGYTF.

This clonotype came up a few times. The V and J genes are TRBV12-3 or TRBV12-4 and TRBJ1-6; D not certain. The CDR3 runs 9 residues. Trimming cost V 5 bases and J 14 bases, with 4 bases left between them. The CDR3 region has the DNA TGTGCCAGCAGTCTCGCCCTCCACTTT. Translated, it gives CASSLALHF.

This clonotype was counted at least ten times. V is TRBV20-1 and J is TRBJ2-7; 8 nucleotides agree with TRBD2. Germline CDR1 reads DFQATT; CDR2 reads SNEGSKA (reference sequence). J lost 3 bases, V lost 5 bases, and 12 bases had no gene match. There are 15 residues in the CDR3. In DNA form, the CDR3 reads TGCAGTGCTCGCCCCACTAGCGGAGGGGGCTACGAGCAGTACTTC. This codes for CSARPTSGGGYEQYF.

Many counts were recorded for this clonotype. The CDR3: CASSPQGVQETQYF. DNA for the CDR3: TGTGCCAGCAGCCCCCAGGGGGTACAAGAGACCCAGTACTTC. The chain carries TRBV6-2 or TRBV6-3 and TRBJ2-5; 7 nucleotides match TRBD1. Germline CDR1 MNHEY, CDR2 SVGEGT. V shed 6 bases, J shed 2 bases, and the junction held 6 bases outside the gene matches. The CDR3 is 14 residues long.

Of note for this clonotype: Being one base from a much bigger clone, this may be a read error. This chain joins TRBV4-3 and TRBJ2-5; a weak D match, TRBD1 (6 bases). Trimming cost V 3 bases and J 1 base, with 24 bases left between them. Per germline, CDR1 LGHNA and CDR2 YSLEER. This CDR3 has 19 amino acids. The chain's CDR3 is CASSHVRGNRDQPQETQYF. For the CDR3, the DNA is TGCGCCAGCAGCCACGTAAGAGGAAACAGGGACCAACCCCAAGAGACCCAGTACTTC.

This chain links TRBV24-1 with TRBJ2-7; 10 bases are a match to TRBD1. This CDR3 contains 15 residues. Germline loops: CDR1 KGHDR, CDR2 SFDVKD. V shed 4 bases and J 3 bases; nucleotides not matched to a gene: 5. CDR3 loop: CATSDRTGGRYEQYF. DNA for the CDR3: TGTGCCACCAGTGACCGGACAGGGGGGCGCTACGAGCAGTACTTC.

The gene calls are TRBV6-1 and TRBJ1-1; 7 nucleotides line up with TRBD1. The CDR3 has 15 residues. V dropped 7 bases and J dropped 3; count of bases not matched to a gene: 11. Germline V CDR1 and CDR2: MNHNS, SASEGT. CDR3 amino acids: CASNAQGGADTEAFF. The CDR3 bases are TGTGCCAGCAACGCCCAAGGGGGCGCGGACACTGAAGCTTTCTTT.

This clonotype appeared many times. The rearrangement uses TRBV6-5 and TRBJ1-1, with a tentative D call TRBD1 (6 bases). CDR3 length: 13 residues. The V end was cut by 5 bases, the J end by 0 bases, with 7 bases between. Germline V CDR1 and CDR2: MNHEY, SVGAGI. CDR3 in DNA: TGTGCCAGCAGTCGGGACATGAACACTGAAGCTTTCTTT. Translation gives CASSRDMNTEAFF.

The chain's CDR3 is CASSHLTRGVTHEQYF. The DNA of the CDR3 is TGTGCCAGCAGCCACCTCACTAGGGGCGTCACCCACGAGCAGTACTTC. The chain employs TRBV14 and TRBJ2-7; D possibly uses TRBD1 or TRBD2 (5 bases each). In germline, CDR1 is SGHDN, CDR2 FVKESK. Trimming removed 3 bases from V and 5 bases from J, with 20 bases in between. This CDR3 contains 16 residues.

The chain uses TRBV6-1 and TRBJ1-1, with TRBD1 as a possible D gene (6 bases). The germline gives CDR1 MNHNS, CDR2 SASEGT. The CDR3 contains 13 residues. Trimming removed 1 base from V and 6 bases from J, with 9 bases in between. The CDR3 is CASSEVTGSEAFF. As DNA, the CDR3 is TGTGCCAGCAGTGAAGTCACAGGGTCTGAAGCTTTCTTT.

At least ten counts were recorded for this clonotype. The chain has TRBV6-2 or TRBV6-3 and TRBJ1-6, with a possible D match to TRBD1 (6 bases). Germline lookup yields CDR1 MNHEY and CDR2 SVGEGT. The CDR3 totals 14 residues. V gave up 0 bases and J gave up 11 bases, with 11 bases separating them. As DNA, the CDR3 is TGTGCCAGCAGTTACTCGAGCCAGGGGACACCCCTCCACTTT. Encoded protein: CASSYSSQGTPLHF.